This TCR beta chain is from a study of cytomegalovirus exposure and HLA in healthy donors (dated by TCRdb to 2016 to 2017). Study-level background: According to a later analysis, one platform produced both the approximately 110 validation repertoires and the 700 or so repertoires of the first cohort. The study combined high-throughput TCR immunosequencing, statistical association of individual TCRs with disease status, and machine learning to predict cytomegalovirus infection status. The study was designed to test whether signatures of past pathogen exposure could be identified by cataloging public T cell receptors. Besides the first cohort of some 670 subjects, a separate validation cohort made up of 120 different subjects was used.

Libraries were made using the immunoSEQ multiplex PCR assay. Concerning the study's data processing: A statistical classification framework was built to diagnose cytomegalovirus status from the catalog of TCR beta chain sequences. TCRdb holds this immuneACCESS table with in-frame rearrangements only. Some clones are missing; in checked studies, unresolved V genes explain under half, and the rest has no known cause. V and J calls and clone size are as listed in that table; D and trimming were resolved from the DNA. This sample has 200,000 or so clones in its table, and 75% to 90% of those were observed once. Clones ranked in the top ten supply roughly 6% of the sample. Donors formed part of the validation cohort, which comprised some 120 subjects and was distinct from the first cohort of some 700 subjects. About this clone: Its antigen target is currently unknown. The record has no base qualities; no much larger clone is one base away.

General study outcomes and caveats: A later analysis had no HLA typing for the validation cohort, so co-occurrence there was scored across all 110 or so repertoires. The classifier was reported to diagnose cytomegalovirus status with high specificity and sensitivity in both the original cohort and the validation cohort. A total of 150 to 200 TCR beta chains were listed by the study as associated with cytomegalovirus. The authors suggested that the approach could potentially be generalized to other disease states and immunological phenotypes. A few of the identified cytomegalovirus-associated TCR beta chains were confirmed in vitro to be specific for cytomegalovirus antigens. A later analysis found that TCRs clustered in the first cohort also tended to co-occur in the roughly 110 validation repertoires, with more than 90% of cluster scores above 0. While some public TCRs were present in many individuals, most TCR sequences turned up only very rarely across donors.

The sequenced sample was PBMCs. The TCR originated in a woman under 30 in good health and CMV-seronegative.

CDR3 region: CASSTAPFHEQYF. The nucleotides read TGCGCCAGCAGCACGGCCCCTTTCCACGAGCAGTACTTC. The chain is made from TRBV4-1 and TRBJ2-7; no D gene call is confident. V and J are truncated by 5 bases and 5 bases respectively, leaving an intervening sequence of 13 bases. Based on the germline V gene, the CDR1 and CDR2 sequences are MGHRA and YSYEKL. The cysteine opens and the phenylalanine closes a CDR3 of 13 amino acids. The entry retains the CDR3 DNA only, 39 bases that are in frame from base 1.